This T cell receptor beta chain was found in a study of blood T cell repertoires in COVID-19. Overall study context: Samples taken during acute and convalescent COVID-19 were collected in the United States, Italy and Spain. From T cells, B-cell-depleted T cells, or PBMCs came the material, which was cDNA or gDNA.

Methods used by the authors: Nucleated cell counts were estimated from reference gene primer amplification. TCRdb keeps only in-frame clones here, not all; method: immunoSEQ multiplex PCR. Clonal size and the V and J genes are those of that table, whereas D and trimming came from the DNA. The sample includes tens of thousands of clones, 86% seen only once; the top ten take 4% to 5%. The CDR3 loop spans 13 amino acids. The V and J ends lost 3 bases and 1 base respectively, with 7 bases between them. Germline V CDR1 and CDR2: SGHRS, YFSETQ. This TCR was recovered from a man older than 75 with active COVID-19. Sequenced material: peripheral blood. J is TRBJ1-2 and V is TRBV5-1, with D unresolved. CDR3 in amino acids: CASSYTRNYGYTF. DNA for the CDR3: TGCGCCAGCAGCTACACACGTAACTATGGCTACACCTTC.